This passage covers 31 T cell receptor beta chains from one sample sequenced in a study of T cell changes during pregnancy in multiple sclerosis. Produced via immunoSEQ multiplex PCR; TCRdb's table is partial and in-frame only. Seen here are some 43,000 clones, almost 95% observed once, and the top ten hold 8.1%. Sequenced here: CD8+ T cells from peripheral blood mononuclear cells, sampled in the third trimester of pregnancy. Receptors were obtained from a female donor with multiple sclerosis, enrolled in a pregnancy study.

This chain uses TRBV4-1 with TRBJ2-7, with TRBD1 as a possible D gene (5 bases). Germline V gene data show CDR1 as MGHRA and CDR2 as YSYEKL. Trimming took 4 bases from V and 2 from J, leaving 12 bases between them. This CDR3 is 14 amino acids long. CDR3 in DNA: TGCGCCAGCAGCCCGAGGACATATCCCTACGAGCAGTACTTC. The encoded protein is CASSPRTYPYEQYF.

This clone was seen just once. The chain couples TRBV19 to TRBJ2-3, with D maybe TRBD2 (7 bases). Looked up from germline, CDR1 is LNHDA and CDR2 is SQIVND (reference sequence). This CDR3 contains 13 residues. Trimming removed 3 bases at V and 5 bases at J, with 9 bases between. CDR3 amino acids: CASSMGGRDTQYF. CDR3 sequence (DNA): TGTGCCAGTAGTATGGGGGGGCGAGATACGCAGTATTTT.

The chain recombines TRBV5-5 with TRBJ1-5; possible D gene TRBD1, 5 bases. With 0 bases removed from V and 5 bases from J, the gap between germline ends came to 9 bases. The V gene's germline CDR1 is SGHKS and CDR2 YYEKEE (reference sequence). The CDR3 length is 14 residues. The CDR3 loop reads CASSLDGDYQPQHF. In nucleotides, the CDR3 is TGTGCCAGCAGCTTGGATGGGGACTATCAGCCCCAGCATTTT.

V usage is TRBV27 and J usage is TRBJ2-1; tentatively, D is TRBD1 (7 bases). V was cut by 5 bases and J by 6 bases, with 17 bases left in between. CDR3 length: 15 residues. From germline, CDR1 is MNHEY and CDR2 SMNVEV (reference sequence). CDR3: CASSKVSGGFNEQFF. Written as DNA, the CDR3 is TGTGCCAGCAGTAAAGTCTCAGGGGGGTTCAATGAGCAGTTCTTC.

The rearrangement joins TRBV25-1 to TRBJ2-2, with D maybe TRBD1 (5 bases). Between the trimmed V and J ends, which lost 1 base and 6 bases, there was a span of 9 bases. This CDR3 spans 14 amino acids. Germline-derived CDR1 and CDR2 are MGHDK and SYGVNS. CDR3 residues: CASSEFGAPGELFF. The CDR3 region has the DNA TGTGCCAGCAGTGAATTTGGGGCTCCCGGGGAGCTGTTTTTT.

The V and J genes are TRBV6-1 and TRBJ2-2, with D perhaps matching TRBD2 (5 bases). CDR3 length equals 15 residues. The germline gives CDR1 MNHNS, CDR2 SASEGT. Trimming took off 1 base at V and 7 bases at J, with 13 bases between the two ends. CDR3 in amino acids: CASSEGSTRGGELFF. The CDR3 nucleotides read TGTGCCAGCAGTGAAGGGAGCACCCGGGGCGGGGAGCTGTTTTTT.

V is TRBV7-8 and J is TRBJ2-7, with 10 nucleotides matching TRBD2. Per germline, CDR1 SGHVS and CDR2 FQNEAQ. The CDR3 runs to 16 residues. V trimming: 1 base; J trimming: 0 bases; junction bases outside the gene matches: 3. CDR3 sequence reads: CASSLGVAGGSYEQYF. The CDR3 bases are TGTGCCAGCAGCTTAGGCGTAGCGGGAGGCTCCTACGAGCAGTACTTC.

The chain couples TRBV19 to TRBJ1-1, with no clear D. The V end was cut by 5 bases, the J end by 0 bases, with 7 bases between. Germline-derived CDR1 and CDR2 are LNHDA and SQIVND (reference sequence). The CDR3 has 13 residues. CDR3 loop: CASSPGVNTEAFF. The CDR3 coding sequence is TGTGCCAGTAGTCCGGGTGTGAACACTGAAGCTTTCTTT.

This clone was seen only once. The chain uses TRBV7-6 and TRBJ2-7, with 8 bases aligning to TRBD1. The CDR3 runs 17 residues. Germline V gene data show CDR1 as SGHVS and CDR2 as FNYEAQ. V lost 0 bases to trimming and J lost 2 bases; unmatched junction nucleotides: 9. The CDR3 protein is CASSLADQGARAYEQYF. The DNA of the CDR3 is TGTGCCAGCAGCTTAGCCGATCAGGGGGCGCGCGCCTACGAGCAGTACTTC.

This clone has only one observation. The gene calls are TRBV27 and TRBJ2-7, with D perhaps matching TRBD1 (6 bases). The germline CDR1 and CDR2 sequences are MNHEY and SMNVEV (reference sequence). The CDR3 contains 13 residues. V lost 3 bases to trimming and J lost 4 bases, with 10 bases between them. Written as DNA, the CDR3 is TGTGCCAGCAGTTTCCAAGGACAGTACGAGCAGTACTTC. It codes for CASSFQGQYEQYF.

This sequence joins TRBV11-2 and TRBJ2-3; unclear D gene. V lost 4 bases to trimming and J lost 2 bases, with 13 bases between them. The CDR3 spans 15 residues. CDR1 SGHAT and CDR2 FQNNGV come from the germline V gene. The CDR3 loop reads CASSSSVLITDTQYF. The CDR3 DNA reads TGTGCCAGCAGCTCTTCCGTTCTAATCACAGATACGCAGTATTTT.

The rearrangement links TRBV7-9 to TRBJ2-1; 7 nucleotides line up with TRBD2. The CDR3 contains 17 residues. Germline loops: CDR1 SEHNR, CDR2 FQNEAQ (reference sequence). V was pared by 5 bases and J by 0 bases, with 10 bases of the junction left unmatched. CDR3 coding DNA: TGTGCCAGCAGCCCTAGCCCTAGCGGACTCTCCTACAATGAGCAGTTCTTC. Protein sequence: CASSPSPSGLSYNEQFF. Using reference TRBV7-9 and TRBJ2-1 for the parts outside the CDR3, the full variable domain is DTGVSQNPRHKITKRGQNVTFRCDPISEHNRLYWYRQTLGQGPEFLTYFQNEAQLEKSRLLSDRFSAERPKGSFSTLEIQRTEQGDSAMYLCASSPSPSGLSYNEQFFGPGTRLTVL.

V and J are TRBV6-5 and TRBJ2-7; 7 positions agree with TRBD2. From germline, CDR1 is MNHEY and CDR2 SVGAGI. Trimming took 2 bases from V and 0 from J; bases not matched to a gene: 7. This CDR3 region has 16 residues. This chain's CDR3 is CASSYQPSGGSYEQYF. The CDR3 coding sequence is TGTGCCAGCAGTTACCAGCCTAGCGGAGGCTCCTACGAGCAGTACTTC.

The gene calls are TRBV2 and TRBJ2-3; 7 nucleotides align to TRBD2. CDR1 and CDR2 from the germline V gene are SNHLY and FYNNEI. The CDR3 is 17 residues long. The V gene end was trimmed by 3 bases and the J gene end by 4 bases; junction bases not matched to a gene: 13. The CDR3, as DNA: TGTGCCAGCAGTGAGGAAGAGCCCAGACGGGAGGCAGATACGCAGTATTTT. Translating it yields CASSEEEPRREADTQYF.

V gene TRBV5-6 combines with J gene TRBJ1-1; the match to TRBD1 covers 7 bases. The CDR3 is 14 amino acids. The V gene's germline CDR1 is SGHDT and CDR2 YYEEEE. V shed 4 bases and J 6 bases; nucleotides not matched to a gene: 9. The CDR3 nucleotides are TGTGCCAGCAGCAGCATCACAGGGGTGTCTGAAGCTTTCTTT. This sequence encodes CASSSITGVSEAFF.

This clone was found once. The chain links TRBV19 to TRBJ1-1; TRBD1 is a possible D gene (6 bases). CDR1 is LNHDA and CDR2 is SQIVND in the germline V gene (reference sequence). Trimming left V 9 bases short and J 7 bases short, with 15 bases between. The CDR3 covers 12 residues. CDR3 residues: CASASPGVEAFF. The CDR3 nucleotides read TGTGCCAGCGCAAGCCCAGGGGTTGAAGCTTTCTTT. The full variable domain, completed using reference TRBV19 and TRBJ1-1, is DGGITQSPKYLFRKEGQNVTLSCEQNLNHDAMYWYRQDPGQGLRLIYYSQIVNDFQKGDIAEGYSVSREKKESFPLTVTSAQKNPTAFYLCASASPGVEAFFGQGTRLTVV.

This clone is a singleton in its sample. J is TRBJ1-2 and V is TRBV29-1, with D possibly matching TRBD1 (5 bases). Germline CDR1 SQVTM, CDR2 ANQGSEA. V lost 7 bases, J lost 6 bases, and 12 bases lay in between. The CDR3 has 11 residues. The CDR3 reads CSAPRGNGYTF. As DNA, the CDR3 is TGCAGCGCCCCACGGGGGAATGGCTACACCTTC.

The chain links TRBV9 to TRBJ1-2; possibly TRBD1 for D (6 bases). The CDR3 loop spans 16 amino acids. Germline CDR1 SGDLS, CDR2 YYNGEE. V lost 3 bases, J lost 2 bases, and 17 bases lay in between. This CDR3 reads CASSAPTMTGNYGYTF. The CDR3, as DNA: TGTGCCAGCAGCGCCCCTACCATGACAGGCAACTATGGCTACACCTTC.

This clone appeared once. V and J are TRBV27 and TRBJ2-2, with a weak D call TRBD2 (5 bases). CDR1 is MNHEY and CDR2 is SMNVEV in the germline V gene (reference sequence). V lost 1 base to trimming and J lost 8 bases, with 11 bases between them. The length of the CDR3 is 14 residues. For the CDR3, the DNA is TGTGCCAGCAGTTTATTCGGGAATAGGGGGGAGCTGTTTTTT. This gives the protein CASSLFGNRGELFF.

This rearrangement joins TRBV7-6 to TRBJ2-2; 7 nucleotides align to TRBD2. CDR3 length equals 13 residues. Looked up from germline, CDR1 is SGHVS and CDR2 is FNYEAQ. Trimming removed 8 bases from V and 8 bases from J; junction bases left unmatched: 8. CDR3 bases: TGTGCCAGCCACCACGGGGGGAGGGGGGAGCTGTTTTTT. It translates to CASHHGGRGELFF. The full variable domain, completed using reference TRBV7-6 and TRBJ2-2, is GAGVSQSPRYKVTKRGQDVALRCDPISGHVSLYWYRQALGQGPEFLTYFNYEAQQDKSGLPNDRFSAERPEGSISTLTIQRTEQRDSAMYRCASHHGGRGELFFGEGSRLTVL.

The J gene is TRBJ2-7, the V gene TRBV4-1, with a weak D call TRBD2 (5 bases). V was pared by 4 bases and J by 0 bases, with 13 bases between. CDR3 size: 15 residues. From germline, CDR1 is MGHRA and CDR2 YSYEKL. The CDR3 DNA reads as TGCGCCAGCAGCCCCCATGAGGACTCCTCCTACGAGCAGTACTTC. It encodes CASSPHEDSSYEQYF.

The rearrangement uses TRBV7-9 and TRBJ1-2; D is undetermined. CDR3 size: 15 residues. V lost 1 base and J 2 bases, leaving 11 bases between the germline ends. Per germline, CDR1 SEHNR and CDR2 FQNEAQ (reference sequence). This chain's CDR3 is CASSLEDGRNYGYTF. CDR3 bases: TGTGCCAGCAGCTTAGAGGACGGGAGGAACTATGGCTACACCTTC.

The V call is TRBV7-6, the J call TRBJ2-7; maybe TRBD2 (5 bases). V dropped 2 bases and J dropped 1 base, with 12 bases sitting between them. CDR3 length: 15 amino acids. CDR1 is SGHVS, CDR2 FNYEAQ, per germline. The CDR3 region is CASSLFPGISYEQYF. The CDR3 DNA reads TGTGCCAGCAGCTTATTCCCGGGGATATCCTACGAGCAGTACTTC.

This rearrangement joins TRBV7-8 to TRBJ2-5; possible D gene TRBD2, 5 bases. The ends were cut back, 0 bases at V and 4 bases at J, with 24 bases in the middle. The CDR3 runs to 19 residues. CDR1 and CDR2 (germline): SGHVS, FQNEAQ. This chain's CDR3 is CASSLASQAGGRRRETQYF. In nucleotides, the CDR3 is TGTGCCAGCAGCTTAGCGTCCCAGGCAGGCGGGCGGCGGAGAGAGACCCAGTACTTC.

The gene calls are TRBV9 and TRBJ1-2; D call uncertain. The CDR3 contains 13 residues. CDR1 is SGDLS, CDR2 YYNGEE, per germline. V was trimmed by 2 bases and J by 2 bases, leaving 7 bases between them. This CDR3 is CASSVGRNYGYTF. The CDR3 region has the DNA TGTGCCAGCAGCGTCGGTCGGAACTATGGCTACACCTTC.

The table lists this clone with a count of one. The chain uses TRBV29-1 and TRBJ2-5, with TRBD1 matching 7 bases. The end of the DNA aligns better with TRBJ2-7, so the J call may be wrong. Germline V gene sequence: CDR1 SQVTM, CDR2 ANQGSEA. This CDR3 has 14 residues. CDR3: CSVEDRDRAYEQYF. The CDR3 DNA is TGCAGCGTTGAAGATCGCGACAGGGCCTACGAGCAGTACTTC.

The chain employs TRBV4-3 and TRBJ2-7; TRBD2 matches 11 bases. The junction had 6 bases not matched to a gene; V was cut back by 3 bases and J by 5 bases. The germline gives CDR1 LGHNA, CDR2 YSLEER. The CDR3 runs to 15 residues. CDR3 sequence: CASSHSLAGAHEQYF. The DNA for the CDR3 is TGCGCCAGCAGCCACTCACTAGCGGGAGCCCACGAGCAGTACTTC.

V and J are TRBV10-3 and TRBJ1-2; TRBD1 aligns across 11 bases. The germline gives CDR1 ENHRY, CDR2 SYGVKD. This CDR3 has 15 amino acids. The V and J ends lost 0 bases and 3 bases, in that order; junction bases with no gene match: 0. CDR3 residues: CAISESGQGDYGYTF. As DNA, the CDR3 is TGTGCCATCAGTGAGTCGGGACAGGGGGACTATGGCTACACCTTC.

The chain couples TRBV21-1 to TRBJ2-6; the tabulated D call, TRBD1, remains unverified against the DNA. TRBV21-1 represents a pseudogene. This CDR3 has 17 amino acids. CDR3 loop: CASKPGQGALGANVLTF. In DNA form, the CDR3 reads TGTGCCAGCAAGCCGGGACAGGGGGCGCTTGGGGCCAACGTCCTGACTTTC.

J is TRBJ1-2 and V is TRBV5-6; perhaps TRBD1 as D (6 bases). The CDR3 has 13 residues. Germline V CDR1 and CDR2: SGHDT, YYEEEE. Trimming shortened V by 3 bases and J by 3 bases, and 9 bases separated the two germline ends. The CDR3 DNA reads TGTGCCAGCAGCTCGACAGGTGACTATGGCTACACCTTC. Translating it yields CASSSTGDYGYTF.

This clone was found once. CDR3 protein: CASSEAYTGNYYEQYF. CDR3 nucleotides: TGTGCCAGCAGTGAAGCGTACACAGGGAACTACTACGAGCAGTACTTC. The chain uses TRBV2 and TRBJ2-7, with D perhaps matching TRBD1 (6 bases). CDR3 length: 16 amino acids. V lost 0 bases to trimming and J lost 3 bases, with 15 bases between them. From germline, CDR1 is SNHLY and CDR2 FYNNEI.